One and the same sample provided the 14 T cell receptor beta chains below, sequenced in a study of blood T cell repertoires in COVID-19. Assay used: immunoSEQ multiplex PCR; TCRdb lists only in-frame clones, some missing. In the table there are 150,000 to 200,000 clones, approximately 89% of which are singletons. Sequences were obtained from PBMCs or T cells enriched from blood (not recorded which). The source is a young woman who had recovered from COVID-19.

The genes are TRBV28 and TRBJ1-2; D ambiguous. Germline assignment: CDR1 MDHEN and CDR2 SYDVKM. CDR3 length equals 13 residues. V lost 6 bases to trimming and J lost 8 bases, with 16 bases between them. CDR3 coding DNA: TGTGCCAGCAGGATACCAGGAGGACGGGGCTACACCTTC. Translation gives CASRIPGGRGYTF.

CDR3 region: CASGRRELFF. The CDR3 DNA follows: TGTGCCAGCGGCCGGAGGGAACTGTTTTTT. The rearrangement joins TRBV3-1 (or the pseudogene TRBV3-2) to TRBJ1-4; D is unclear. CDR1 and CDR2 from the germline V gene are LGHDT and YNNKEL (reference sequence). V lost 8 bases, J lost 12 bases, and 10 bases lay in between. The CDR3 has 10 amino acids.

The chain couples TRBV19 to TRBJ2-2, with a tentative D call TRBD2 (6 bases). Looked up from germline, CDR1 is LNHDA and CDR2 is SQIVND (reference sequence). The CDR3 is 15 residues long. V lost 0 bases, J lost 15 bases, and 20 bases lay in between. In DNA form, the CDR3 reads TGTGCCAGTAGTATAGATGGGGAGGTCGGCTTGGTGGTGTTTTTT. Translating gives CASSIDGEVGLVVFF.

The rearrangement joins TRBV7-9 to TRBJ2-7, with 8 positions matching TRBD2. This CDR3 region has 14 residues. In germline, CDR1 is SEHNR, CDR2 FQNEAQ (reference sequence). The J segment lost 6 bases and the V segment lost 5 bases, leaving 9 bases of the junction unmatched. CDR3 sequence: CASSPGGGWREQYF. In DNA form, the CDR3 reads TGTGCCAGCAGCCCCGGGGGGGGCTGGCGCGAGCAGTACTTC.

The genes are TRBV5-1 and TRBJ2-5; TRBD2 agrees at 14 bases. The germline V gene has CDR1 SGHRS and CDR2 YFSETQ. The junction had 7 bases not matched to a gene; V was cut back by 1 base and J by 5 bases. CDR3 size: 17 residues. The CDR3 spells CASSLMGLAGVSETQYF. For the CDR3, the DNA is TGCGCCAGCAGCTTGATGGGACTAGCGGGAGTTTCGGAGACCCAGTACTTC.

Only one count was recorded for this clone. CDR3 protein: CASSEGMAGGDTQYF. DNA for the CDR3: TGTGCCAGCAGCGAGGGTATGGCGGGGGGGGATACGCAGTATTTT. The chain has TRBV9 and TRBJ2-3, with 9 nucleotides matching TRBD2. The length of the CDR3 is 15 residues. V was pared by 3 bases and J by 6 bases, with 8 bases of the junction left unmatched. Germline V gene sequence: CDR1 SGDLS, CDR2 YYNGEE.

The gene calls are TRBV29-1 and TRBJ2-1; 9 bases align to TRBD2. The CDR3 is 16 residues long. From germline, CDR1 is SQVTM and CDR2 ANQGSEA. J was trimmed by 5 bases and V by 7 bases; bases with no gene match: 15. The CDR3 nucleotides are TGCAGCGGAAAGAAGGGAGCGGGAGGATGGGACAATGAGCAGTTCTTC. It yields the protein CSGKKGAGGWDNEQFF.

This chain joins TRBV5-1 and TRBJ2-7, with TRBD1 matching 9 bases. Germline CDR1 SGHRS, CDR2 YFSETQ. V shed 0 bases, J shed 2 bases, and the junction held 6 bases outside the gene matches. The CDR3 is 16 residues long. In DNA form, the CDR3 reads TGCGCCAGCAGCTTGGCCGAGGGACAGGGCACCTACGAGCAGTACTTC. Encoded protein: CASSLAEGQGTYEQYF.

The CDR3 protein is CASRSGLAGKLGEQFF. The CDR3 bases are TGTGCCAGCAGGTCCGGACTAGCGGGAAAATTAGGTGAGCAGTTCTTC. This sequence joins TRBV7-9 and TRBJ2-1, with 12 bases fitting TRBD2. The V and J ends lost 6 bases and 9 bases, in that order; junction bases with no gene match: 12. Germline lookup yields CDR1 SEHNR and CDR2 FQNEAQ (reference sequence). This CDR3 region has 16 residues.

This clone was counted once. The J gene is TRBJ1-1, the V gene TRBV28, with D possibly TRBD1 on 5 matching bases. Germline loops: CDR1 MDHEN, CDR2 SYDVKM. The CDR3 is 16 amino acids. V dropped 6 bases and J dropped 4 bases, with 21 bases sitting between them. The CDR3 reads CASRTPRGARGTEAFF. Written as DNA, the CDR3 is TGTGCCAGCAGGACCCCAAGGGGCGCTCGTGGCACTGAAGCTTTCTTT.

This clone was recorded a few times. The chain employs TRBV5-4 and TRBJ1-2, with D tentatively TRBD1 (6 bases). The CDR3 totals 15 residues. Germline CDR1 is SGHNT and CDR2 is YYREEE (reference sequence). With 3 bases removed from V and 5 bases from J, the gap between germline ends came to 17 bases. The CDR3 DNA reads TGTGCCAGCAGCTCTCCAGGGGTGGTAAAATATGGCTACACCTTC. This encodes CASSSPGVVKYGYTF.

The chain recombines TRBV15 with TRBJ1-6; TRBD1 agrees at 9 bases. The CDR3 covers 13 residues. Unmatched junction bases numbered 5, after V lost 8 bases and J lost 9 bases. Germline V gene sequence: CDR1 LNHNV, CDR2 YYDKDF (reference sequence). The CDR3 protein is CATRRDRVSPLHF. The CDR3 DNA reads TGTGCCACCCGGAGGGACAGGGTTTCACCCCTCCACTTT.

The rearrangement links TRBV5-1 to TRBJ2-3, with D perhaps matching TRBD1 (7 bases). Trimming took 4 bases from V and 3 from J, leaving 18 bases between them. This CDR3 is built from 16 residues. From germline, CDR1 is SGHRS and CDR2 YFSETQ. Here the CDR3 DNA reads TGCGCCAGCAGCCCGGCCCGGCCAGGGGGGACAGATACGCAGTATTTT. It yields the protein CASSPARPGGTDTQYF. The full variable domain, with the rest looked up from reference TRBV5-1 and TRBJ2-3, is KAGVTQTPRYLIKTRGQQVTLSCSPISGHRSVSWYQQTPGQGLQFLFEYFSETQRNKGNFPGRFSGRQFSNSRSEMNVSTLELGDSALYLCASSPARPGGTDTQYFGPGTRLTVL.

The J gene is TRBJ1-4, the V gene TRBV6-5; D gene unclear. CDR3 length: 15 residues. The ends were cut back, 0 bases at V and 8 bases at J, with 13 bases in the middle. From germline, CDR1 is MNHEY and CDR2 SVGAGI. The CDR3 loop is CASSYSGPPSEKLFF. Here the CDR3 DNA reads TGTGCCAGCAGTTACTCGGGCCCTCCCTCCGAAAAACTGTTTTTT.